The 12 T cell receptor beta chains below come from one sample, sequenced in a study of blood T cell repertoires in COVID-19. The table came from immunoSEQ multiplex PCR; TCRdb's copy has only in-frame clones and leaves some out. In the table there are some 50,000 clones, about 82% of which are singletons. The sample was peripheral blood. Receptor source: a human donor in a cohort sampled during active COVID-19.

This chain links TRBV6-1 with TRBJ2-7; 8 bases fit TRBD2. Germline V gives CDR1 MNHNS, CDR2 SASEGT. The CDR3 is 14 amino acids. After removal of 2 bases from V and 7 bases from J, the junction contained 7 bases not matched to a gene. CDR3 sequence: CASSEFGIAGEQYF. The CDR3 coding sequence is TGTGCCAGCAGTGAATTCGGAATAGCGGGAGAGCAGTACTTC.

V gene TRBV7-9 combines with J gene TRBJ1-6; D might be TRBD1 (5 bases). Trimming pared 4 bases from V and 11 bases from J, leaving 15 bases between. Germline V gives CDR1 SEHNR, CDR2 FQNEAQ (reference sequence). There are 14 residues in the CDR3. Here the CDR3 DNA reads TGTGCCAGCAGCTCAACCGCAGGGAATCCACCCCTCCACTTT. Protein sequence: CASSSTAGNPPLHF.

This sequence joins TRBV4-2 and TRBJ1-1; tentatively, D is TRBD1 (5 bases). Trimming removed 0 bases at V and 1 base at J, with 6 bases between. CDR1 and CDR2 (germline): LGHNA, YNFKEQ. The CDR3 loop spans 14 amino acids. CDR3 in amino acids: CASSQDQGNTEAFF. The CDR3 bases are TGTGCCAGCAGCCAAGATCAGGGGAACACTGAAGCTTTCTTT.

This rearrangement joins TRBV5-1 to TRBJ2-5, with D perhaps matching TRBD1 (6 bases). Trimming shortened V by 4 bases and J by 5 bases, and 18 bases separated the two germline ends. The germline gives CDR1 SGHRS, CDR2 YFSETQ. This CDR3 contains 15 residues. The CDR3 sequence: CASSVDGQNGETQYF. CDR3 coding DNA: TGCGCCAGCAGCGTCGACGGACAGAACGGGGAGACCCAGTACTTC.

This chain's CDR3 is CASSVESGSGNTIYF. In DNA, the CDR3 is TGTGCCAGCAGCGTAGAGTCAGGATCGGGAAACACCATATATTTT. The V gene is TRBV9, the J gene TRBJ1-3; D is undetermined. The CDR3 is 15 amino acids. Germline CDR1 SGDLS, CDR2 YYNGEE. Trimming removed 0 bases from V and 4 bases from J, with 11 bases in between.

This chain connects TRBV5-4 to TRBJ1-1; D is possibly TRBD1 (6 bases). From germline, CDR1 is SGHNT and CDR2 YYREEE (reference sequence). Trimming removed 7 bases at V and 3 bases at J, with 16 bases between. The CDR3 spans 14 residues. The CDR3 here is CASERGPGDTEAFF. The CDR3 bases are TGTGCCAGCGAACGGGGACCAGGGGACACTGAAGCTTTCTTT. The complete variable domain, with remaining parts taken from reference TRBV5-4 and TRBJ1-1, reads ETGVTQSPTHLIKTRGQQVTLRCSSQSGHNTVSWYQQALGQGPQFIFQYYREEENGRGNFPPRFSGLQFPNYSSELNVNALELDDSALYLCASERGPGDTEAFFGQGTRLTVV.

The V gene is TRBV6-5, the J gene TRBJ2-5; 11 nucleotides match TRBD2. Trimming took 7 bases from V and 5 from J; bases not matched to a gene: 9. This CDR3 comprises 15 residues. Germline V gene data show CDR1 as MNHEY and CDR2 as SVGAGI. DNA of the CDR3: TGTGCCAGCAATGGACTAGCGGGTGATGAGGAGACCCAGTACTTC. Translating gives CASNGLAGDEETQYF.

J is TRBJ2-7 and V is TRBV29-1; D remains unclear. From germline, CDR1 is SQVTM and CDR2 ANQGSEA. V lost 0 bases to trimming and J lost 0 bases, with 15 bases between them. CDR3 length: 16 residues. CDR3 bases: TGCAGCGTTGAAGATCGGGTGACGCCGAGCTCCTACGAGCAGTACTTC. It yields the protein CSVEDRVTPSSYEQYF.

This rearrangement joins TRBV9 to TRBJ1-3; 11 bases fit TRBD1. Looked up from germline, CDR1 is SGDLS and CDR2 is YYNGEE. The CDR3 totals 19 residues. V was pared by 4 bases and J by 1 base, with 13 bases of the junction left unmatched. CDR3 bases: TGTGCCAGCAGCAACCCCCGGGACAGGGGGGACCTATCTGGAAACACCATATATTTT. Amino acid sequence: CASSNPRDRGDLSGNTIYF.

V is TRBV5-1 and J is TRBJ1-1; 7 bases are shared with TRBD1. CDR3 length: 18 amino acids. From germline, CDR1 is SGHRS and CDR2 YFSETQ. Trimming removed 0 bases from V and 1 base from J; junction bases left unmatched: 12. The chain's CDR3 is CASSLGLGDSHQNTEAFF. CDR3 nucleotides: TGCGCCAGCAGCTTGGGGCTAGGGGACAGCCACCAGAACACTGAAGCTTTCTTT.

This rearrangement joins TRBV10-3 to TRBJ1-5; D is undetermined. Trimming shortened V by 6 bases and J by 8 bases, and 17 bases separated the two germline ends. The germline gives CDR1 ENHRY, CDR2 SYGVKD. CDR3 length equals 14 residues. The CDR3 sequence is CAISPQGSEEPQHF. DNA of the CDR3: TGTGCCATCAGCCCTCAAGGATCAGAGGAGCCCCAGCATTTT.

The chain links TRBV10-2 to TRBJ1-2, with D hard to call. This CDR3 contains 15 residues. V was pared by 8 bases and J by 3 bases, with 19 bases between. In germline, CDR1 is WSHSY, CDR2 SAAADI. The CDR3 sequence is CASRPDNSPDYGYTF. CDR3 DNA sequence: TGCGCCAGCCGCCCAGACAACAGCCCAGACTATGGCTACACCTTC.